Listed below are T cell receptor beta chains from one sample, sequenced in a study of blood T cell repertoires in COVID-19. Assay used: immunoSEQ multiplex PCR; TCRdb lists only in-frame clones, some missing. The sample holds some 350,000 clones, around 87% seen once. Sequenced material: PBMCs or T cells enriched from blood (not recorded which). These receptors originate from a young woman who had recovered from COVID-19. CDR3s include the opening cysteine and the closing phenylalanine or tryptophan. The D gene is left open where the match is weak. Size is omitted from some rows. Given values are once, few, many or a class for expanded clones.

J,size,D,V,DNA,CDR3
TRBJ1-2,.,TRBD1,TRBV9,TGTGCCAGCAGCGTAGCAGGGGGACATGGCTACACCTTC,CASSVAGGHGYTF
TRBJ1-2,.,TRBD1,TRBV30,TGTGCCTGGTCCACCGGGACAGGCCTTAACTATGGCTACACCTTC,CAWSTGTGLNYGYTF
TRBJ1-1,.,TRBD1,TRBV5-1,TGCGCCAGCAGCTTGCTCCGGACAGGGATGAACACTGAAGCTTTCTTT,CASSLLRTGMNTEAFF
TRBJ2-3,.,.,TRBV5-8,TGTGCCAGCAGCTTGCCGCGGGGGCGGACAGATACGCAGTATTTT,CASSLPRGRTDTQYF
TRBJ1-5,.,.,TRBV6-5,TGTGCCAGCACCCAAGTGAACGCCAGGAATCAGCCCCAGCATTTT,CASTQVNARNQPQHF
TRBJ1-2,.,.,TRBV6-1,TGTGCCAGCAGTGAAGGGAGTTATGGCTACACCTTC,CASSEGSYGYTF
TRBJ1-1,.,TRBD1,TRBV7-8,TGTGCCAGCAGAAGGGACAGGGGGCACACTTTCAAGCAAGCTGAAGCTTTCTTT,CASRRDRGHTFKQAEAFF
TRBJ1-3,few,.,TRBV18,TGTGCCAGCTCACCAATCCCACCTACCCCATGGAGCTCTGGAAACACCATATATTTT,CASSPIPPTPWSSGNTIYF
TRBJ1-5,.,TRBD1,TRBV18,TGTGCCAGCTCCCTGGGGGGACAGAATAGCAATCAGCCCCAGCATTTT,CASSLGGQNSNQPQHF
TRBJ2-5,.,TRBD1,TRBV3-1/TRBV3-2,TGTGCCAGCAGCCTCACAGACAGGGGGCTTGGGGAGACCCAGTACTTC,CASSLTDRGLGETQYF
TRBJ1-2,.,.,TRBV7-2,TGTGCCAGCAGCTTAGTAGCGGGGGGACATGGCTACACCTTC,CASSLVAGGHGYTF
TRBJ2-2,.,TRBD2,TRBV3-1/TRBV3-2,TGTGCCAGCAGCCAGGCGGGGGGGGACACCGGGGAGCTGTTTTTT,CASSQAGGDTGELFF
TRBJ2-1,.,.,TRBV10-3,TGTGCCATCAGTGAGTCCGGGGACAATGAGCAGTTCTTC,CAISESGDNEQFF
TRBJ2-5,once,TRBD2,TRBV18,TGTGCCAGCTCACCAACACTAGCGGGGAACAAAGAGACCCAGTACTTC,CASSPTLAGNKETQYF
TRBJ1-4,.,.,TRBV28,TGTGCCAGCAGGGGCCGGACAGTTGAAAAACTGTTTTTT,CASRGRTVEKLFF
TRBJ2-7,once,TRBD1,TRBV19,TGTGCCAGTAGTATTCTACCGGGACAGGGGGCCGACGAGCAGTACTTC,CASSILPGQGADEQYF
TRBJ2-7,.,.,TRBV2,TGTGCCAGCAGTGAAACGACCGTAAGACACAACTACGAGCAGTACTTC,CASSETTVRHNYEQYF
TRBJ2-1,.,TRBD2,TRBV18,TGTGCCAGCTCTAATGTTATCGGACTAGCGGGGGGGCAGTCCTACAATGAGCAGTTCTTC,CASSNVIGLAGGQSYNEQFF
TRBJ1-1,.,TRBD1,TRBV19,TGTGCCAGTAATTACAGGGGAGGAGTGAACACTGAAGCTTTCTTT,CASNYRGGVNTEAFF